The T cell receptor (beta chain) described here comes from a study of blood T cell repertoires in COVID-19. At the level of the study: The analysed material was cDNA or gDNA that came from T cells, B-cell-depleted T cells, or PBMCs.

Per the original methods: Nucleated cell number was recorded as an estimate derived from reference gene primer amplification. The protocol was immunoSEQ multiplex PCR, while the TCRdb copy is restricted to in-frame clones and leaves out a portion. V and J calls and clone size follow that table, whereas D and trimming were derived from the DNA. This repertoire shows over 150,000 clones, approximately 80% found once; its top ten account for 9.5% to 13%. Followed over time, Seattle patients had been enrolled while infection was active. This clone turned up a few times. V lost 4 bases and J 1 base, leaving 14 bases between the germline ends. The length of the CDR3 is 16 residues. From germline, CDR1 is SQVTM and CDR2 ANQGSEA.

The chain recombines TRBV29-1 with TRBJ2-6; TRBD1 might be the D (5 bases). This receptor was identified in a woman in her sixties or seventies with COVID-19, enrolled during active disease. Sequences were obtained from peripheral blood. The CDR3 bases are TGCAGCGTTGGACAGACAGTAGGGTCTGGGGCCAACGTCCTGACTTTC. Its protein product is CSVGQTVGSGANVLTF.